This T cell receptor beta chain was recorded in a study of T cells after somatic rescue of genetic block. Generated by immunoSEQ multiplex PCR, the TCRdb table keeps only in-frame clones and is missing some. The data contain roughly 110,000 clones, 90% to 95% of them singletons. CDR1 is SGHRS, CDR2 YFSETQ, per germline. The CDR3 sequence is 13 residues long. The V and J ends lost 3 bases and 5 bases respectively, with 12 bases between them. The sequence derives from a woman under 30. Sequenced sample: peripheral blood mononuclear cells (PBMCs). The rearrangement links TRBV5-1 to TRBJ2-7, with D perhaps matching TRBD2 (5 bases). The CDR3 sequence is CASSSLTGNEQYF. The CDR3 DNA sequence: TGCGCCAGCAGCTCATTAACCGGGAACGAGCAGTACTTC.